This record covers a single T cell receptor beta chain. Its antigen is unknown. TCRdb re-analysed the reads in MiXCR, keeping a single row per CDR3 protein. The sample includes a few hundred thousand distinct CDR3 sequences, roughly a fifth of them seen just once. This entry is derived from a study of T cell repertoires in cytomegalovirus infection. Study as a whole: Epitope selection comprised recently identified HLA-C-restricted CMV epitopes and well-studied HLA-B-restricted CMV epitopes.

Study results and caveats: Identification of carriers of CMV plus the relevant HLA was performed using cumulative public TCR beta family frequency.

The germline V and J ends were trimmed by 0 bases and 3 bases, with 18 bases remaining between them. The CDR3 contains 17 residues. Germline CDR1 is LNHNV and CDR2 is YYDKDF (reference sequence). The TCR sequence derives from a human donor in good health (CMV status not recorded). Some clones in this sample may be carry-over from other donors' samples. The chain couples TRBV15 to TRBJ2-7; D not resolved. Sequences were derived from cultured PBMCs, sampled from culture after CMV antigen stimulation. The CDR3: CATSREFGVLSGYEQYF. Here the CDR3 DNA reads TGTGCCACCAGCAGAGAATTCGGCGTCTTATCGGGCTACGAGCAGTACTTC.